The rows below give T cell receptor beta chains drawn from one sample of a study of cytomegalovirus exposure and HLA in healthy donors. Produced via immunoSEQ multiplex PCR; TCRdb's table is partial and in-frame only. The sample records 60,000 to 80,000 clones, about 78% being singletons. The material sequenced was PBMCs. The receptors were sampled from a girl between 5 and 17 years old in good health and CMV-seropositive. CDR3s include the opening cysteine and the closing phenylalanine or tryptophan. The order of the fields is J gene, clone size, V gene, CDR3 protein. A clone size is listed for some rows: how often the clone was seen (once, few, many), or a class if it is expanded.

TRBJ2-2 | NA | TRBV6-6 | CASSRRAGPNTGELFF
TRBJ2-4 | NA | TRBV5-1 | CASSLGGGNFENIQYF
TRBJ1-1 | NA | TRBV5-1 | CASSLGSAEVREAFF
TRBJ1-2 | NA | TRBV4-3 | CASSRQGASGYTF
TRBJ1-6 | NA | TRBV6-5 | CASRGQSSYNSPLHF
TRBJ1-1 | NA | TRBV30 | CAWTRGSTEAFF
TRBJ2-1 | NA | TRBV6-5 | CASRRTRGNEQFF
TRBJ1-1 | NA | TRBV29-1 | CSVEPQAGYTEAFF
TRBJ1-1 | NA | TRBV14 | CASSQGLNKNTEAFF
TRBJ1-1 | NA | TRBV28 | CASSRPTENTEAFF
TRBJ2-5 | NA | TRBV10-2 | CASSDGLAWETQYF
TRBJ2-2 | NA | TRBV7-2 | CASSLEGGAGELFF
TRBJ2-5 | NA | TRBV4-3 | CASSPGTDQETQYF
TRBJ1-6 | NA | TRBV7-9 | CASSLIQGSNSPLHF
TRBJ2-3 | NA | TRBV29-1 | CSVGNGEDTQYF
TRBJ2-1 | NA | TRBV27 | CASSPRLDIEQFF
TRBJ1-2 | NA | TRBV6-5 | CATLGQGDYGYTF
TRBJ1-3 | few | TRBV6-5 | CASRKTGGGNTIYF
TRBJ1-5 | NA | TRBV4-1 | CASSHDSSVGNQPQHF
TRBJ1-1 | few | TRBV5-1 | CASSLGRQEAFF
TRBJ1-2 | few | TRBV30 | CACGGYYGYTF
NA | NA | TRBV7-9 | CASSQTSVTSKFDEQYF
TRBJ1-5 | NA | TRBV6-1 | CASSLVFKLNQPQHF
TRBJ2-3 | NA | TRBV4-2 | CASSPGVLAGALGTDTQYF
TRBJ2-7 | NA | TRBV29-1 | CSVGVDSYDEQYF
TRBJ1-2 | NA | TRBV11-2 | CASSLTGQKVSEGYTF
TRBJ1-1 | NA | TRBV28 | CASALGVPSEAFF
TRBJ2-1 | NA | TRBV4-3 | CASSQNSGSMFF
TRBJ2-7 | NA | TRBV7-9 | CASSTGHRDEQYF
TRBJ1-1 | once | TRBV30 | CAWTRGGEAFF
TRBJ2-1 | NA | TRBV5-1 | CASSPMSGASSYNEQFF
TRBJ1-2 | NA | TRBV7-2 | CASSLDGRDGYTF
TRBJ2-1 | NA | TRBV4-3 | CASSQTIGVNEQFF
TRBJ1-1 | NA | TRBV9 | CASSVVGEGTEAFF
TRBJ2-7 | few | TRBV6-6 | CASSPGTAYEQYF
TRBJ2-2 | NA | TRBV2 | CASSDGFGTSGNTGELFF
TRBJ2-7 | NA | TRBV30 | CAWTGTDFSYEQYF
TRBJ2-5 | NA | TRBV30 | CAWGPKETQYF
TRBJ1-2 | NA | TRBV5-1 | CASSLGTGEYGYTF
TRBJ1-2 | NA | TRBV29-1 | CSVGGDRGRGYGYTF